The present T cell receptor (beta chain) was sequenced within a study of vaccination effects on CD4 cells after COVID-19. This clone was recorded once. Its antigen is undetermined. When nine to ten days of culture had elapsed, CD4+ T cells were isolated. Vaccinees lacked prior SARS-CoV-2 infection and tested negative for nucleocapsid antibodies. Germline values: CDR1 MRHNA, CDR2 SNTAGT. Trimming took off 2 bases at V and 13 bases at J, with 12 bases between the two ends. CDR3 length equals 13 residues. Profiling relied on immunoSEQ multiplex PCR, and the TCRdb table lists in-frame clones only, not all of them. This table holds about 50,000 clones, around 80% found once.

The sample was CD4+ T cells from PBMCs cultured without peptide, taken before COVID-19 vaccination. The rearrangement uses TRBV6-4 and TRBJ1-6, with D hard to call. The receptor comes from a human donor who received a COVID-19 vaccine. CDR3 coding DNA: TGTGCCAGCAGTGACAAAAGCGGGTCCCCCCTCCACTTT. It is translated as CASSDKSGSPLHF.